Listed here are 23 T cell receptor beta chains from one sample, sequenced in a study of shared clonotypes between healthy human individuals (dated by TCRdb to the early 2020s). CD8 naive samples were CD45RO-negative cells positively selected for CCR7, giving a CD45RA+CCR7+ population that excluded TemRA cells. The library was obtained by the immunoSEQ multiplex PCR assay. TCRdb took this table from immuneACCESS and kept in-frame rearrangements with V and J called. Such tables lack part of the clones; where checked against another copy, unresolved V genes explain under half of the gap, and the rest is unexplained. This sample comprises some 1,900,000 clones, about 95% of them detected only once. The top ten hold more than 0.9% of the sample. Sequenced material: naive CD8+ T cells sorted from blood. Sample cell subset or site, as interpreted from the label and publication: CD45RA+CCR7+. All receptors derive from a man aged 18-30 years in good health.

This sequence joins TRBV30 and TRBJ2-7; D is unresolved. Trimming took 1 base from V and 2 from J, leaving 6 bases between them. The CDR3 length is 12 residues. In germline, CDR1 is GTSNPN, CDR2 SVGIG (reference sequence). The CDR3 protein is CAWSGDTYEQYF. DNA for the CDR3: TGTGCCTGGAGTGGGGATACCTACGAGCAGTACTTC.

CDR3 DNA sequence: TGTGCCAGCAGCTTTGGACAGGCCGTCCTAAACACAGATACGCAGTATTTT. This translates into CASSFGQAVLNTDTQYF. The chain employs TRBV5-6 and TRBJ2-3; 7 nucleotides line up with TRBD1. With V trimmed by 2 bases and J by 2 bases, 11 bases remained unmatched. Germline loops: CDR1 SGHDT, CDR2 YYEEEE. The CDR3 is 17 residues long.

The chain is built from TRBV25-1 and TRBJ1-2, with 9 bases matching TRBD1. After removal of 4 bases from V and 7 bases from J, the junction contained 4 bases not matched to a gene. The CDR3 consists of 13 residues. Germline V gene sequence: CDR1 MGHDK, CDR2 SYGVNS. The CDR3 DNA reads as TGTGCCAGCAGTGGGGGACAGGGCCTTGGCTACACCTTC. Its protein is CASSGGQGLGYTF.

The chain joins TRBV4-3 to TRBJ2-7; the D is unclear. The ends were cut back, 2 bases at V and 5 bases at J, with 13 bases in the middle. The CDR3 runs 14 residues. Germline CDR1 reads LGHNA; CDR2 reads YSLEER. CDR3 region: CASSQRGTTDEQYF. CDR3 bases: TGCGCCAGCAGCCAAAGAGGCACGACGGACGAGCAGTACTTC.

The V and J genes are TRBV6-5 and TRBJ2-5; D is perhaps TRBD1 (6 bases). This CDR3 is built from 14 residues. Per germline, CDR1 MNHEY and CDR2 SVGAGI. The V end lost 5 bases, the J end lost 2 bases, and 12 bases lay between the germline ends. The chain's CDR3 is CASSATGTQETQYF. The DNA of the CDR3 is TGTGCCAGCAGTGCGACCGGGACACAAGAGACCCAGTACTTC.

The genes are TRBV4-1 and TRBJ1-5; the match to TRBD1 covers 7 bases. This CDR3 is 17 amino acids long. In germline, CDR1 is MGHRA, CDR2 YSYEKL. Trimming cost V 3 bases and J 2 bases; bases outside gene matches: 10. In DNA, the CDR3 is TGCGCCAGCAGCCACGACTCGGGAGGGGGCGGCAATCAGCCCCAGCATTTT. It yields the protein CASSHDSGGGGNQPQHF.

The chain uses TRBV2 and TRBJ1-1; the D gene is possibly TRBD1 (6 bases). This CDR3 has 15 amino acids. Trimming cost V 3 bases and J 1 base, with 12 bases left between them. Germline CDR1 is SNHLY and CDR2 is FYNNEI. The CDR3 region is CASSEAGVPNTEAFF. The CDR3 DNA follows: TGTGCCAGCAGTGAGGCAGGGGTGCCGAACACTGAAGCTTTCTTT.

A word on this clone: Other DNA sequences in the sample encode the same CDR3. The chain carries TRBV4-3 and TRBJ2-5; TRBD2 matches 8 bases. V dropped 2 bases and J dropped 0; count of bases not matched to a gene: 2. Germline loops: CDR1 LGHNA, CDR2 YSLEER. This CDR3 is built from 15 residues. The CDR3 nucleotides are TGCGCCAGCAGCCAACTACTAGCGGACCAAGAGACCCAGTACTTC. Its protein product is CASSQLLADQETQYF.

The chain employs TRBV13 and TRBJ2-1; D tentatively fits TRBD1 or TRBD2 (5 bases each). Trimming took off 5 bases at V and 8 bases at J, with 16 bases between the two ends. The CDR3 totals 14 residues. Germline V CDR1 and CDR2: PRHDT, FYEKMQ (reference sequence). This CDR3 is CASSPDTGGDEQFF. The CDR3 DNA sequence: TGTGCCAGCAGCCCGGACACCGGAGGCGATGAGCAGTTCTTC.

V gene TRBV4-3 combines with J gene TRBJ2-7, with TRBD1 matching over 9 bases. Germline CDR1 reads LGHNA; CDR2 reads YSLEER. This CDR3 has 16 amino acids. The J segment lost 1 base and the V segment lost 1 base, leaving 5 bases of the junction unmatched. Written as DNA, the CDR3 is TGCGCCAGCAGCCAAGCGAGACAGGGGGAATCCTACGAGCAGTACTTC. Translation gives CASSQARQGESYEQYF.

This clone came up once. The chain's CDR3 is CASSSAGPYEQYF. The CDR3 coding sequence is TGCGCCAGCAGCTCTGCGGGGCCCTACGAGCAGTACTTC. V is TRBV5-1 and J is TRBJ2-7; D may be TRBD2 (6 bases). With 3 bases removed from V and 2 bases from J, the gap between germline ends came to 9 bases. Germline V lookup: CDR1 SGHRS, CDR2 YFSETQ. CDR3 length equals 13 residues.

The gene calls are TRBV4-1 and TRBJ2-2; D gene uncertain. Germline V gene data show CDR1 as MGHRA and CDR2 as YSYEKL. Trimming pared 5 bases from V and 4 bases from J, leaving 11 bases between. This CDR3 contains 14 residues. The CDR3 coding sequence is TGCGCCAGCAGCGCCCGGCCGAGCACCGGGGAGCTGTTTTTT. Amino acid sequence: CASSARPSTGELFF.

This clone has only one observation. In nucleotides, the CDR3 is TGCAGCGTCTTCTCGGGAGTAAACAATGAGCAGTTCTTC. Encoded protein: CSVFSGVNNEQFF. The chain links TRBV29-1 to TRBJ2-1; D may be TRBD2 (6 bases). The V and J ends lost 6 bases and 5 bases respectively, with 14 bases between them. The germline CDR1 and CDR2 sequences are SQVTM and ANQGSEA. This CDR3 contains 13 residues.

The chain uses TRBV4-3 and TRBJ1-2; the D gene is possibly TRBD1 (6 bases). This CDR3 contains 14 residues. Looked up from germline, CDR1 is LGHNA and CDR2 is YSLEER. With 4 bases removed from V and 6 bases from J, the gap between germline ends came to 15 bases. In DNA, the CDR3 is TGCGCCAGCAGCCTTTTAAGGGGGGCTGATGGCTACACCTTC. Residues: CASSLLRGADGYTF.

V is TRBV18 and J is TRBJ1-1; perhaps TRBD1 as D (5 bases). Germline CDR1 is KGHSH and CDR2 is LQKENI. V was shortened by 5 bases and J by 2 bases, with 15 bases between the two germline ends. The CDR3 totals 15 residues. The CDR3 bases are TGTGCCAGCTCAGATCGGGACGCAGGAAACACTGAAGCTTTCTTT. Encoded protein: CASSDRDAGNTEAFF.

A single count supports this clone. V usage is TRBV6-5 and J usage is TRBJ2-1; D remains unclear. CDR1 is MNHEY and CDR2 is SVGAGI in the germline V gene. This CDR3 region has 13 residues. V was cut by 2 bases and J by 6 bases, with 8 bases left in between. DNA for the CDR3: TGTGCCAGCAGTTACGGGAATCGCAATGAGCAGTTCTTC. This gives the protein CASSYGNRNEQFF.

The chain couples TRBV7-9 to TRBJ1-3; no clear D gene. Between the trimmed V and J ends, which lost 2 bases and 0 bases, there was a span of 8 bases. The CDR3 is 15 residues long. The germline V gene encodes CDR1 SEHNR and CDR2 FQNEAQ (reference sequence). The DNA for the CDR3 is TGTGCCAGCAGCTTAAGTTGGACCTCTGGAAACACCATATATTTT. Protein product: CASSLSWTSGNTIYF.

CDR3: CASSQDGSGETQYF. CDR3 nucleotide sequence: TGTGCCAGCAGCCAAGATGGGAGCGGAGAGACCCAGTACTTC. This rearrangement joins TRBV4-2 to TRBJ2-5, with a tentative D call TRBD2 (5 bases). V was clipped by 0 bases and J by 4 bases, with 9 bases between them. CDR1 is LGHNA and CDR2 is YNFKEQ in the germline V gene. CDR3 length: 14 residues.

The chain recombines TRBV5-4 with TRBJ2-4; 7 bases are shared with TRBD1. CDR3 length: 13 amino acids. V lost 4 bases, J lost 8 bases, and 6 bases stayed unmatched. The germline V gene has CDR1 SGHNT and CDR2 YYREEE (reference sequence). CDR3 in DNA: TGTGCCAGCAGCAACCACAGGGGAGACATTCAGTACTTC. Protein product: CASSNHRGDIQYF.

This clone was seen just once. The chain combines TRBV7-8 with TRBJ2-5; 10 bases match TRBD2. This CDR3 spans 16 amino acids. V shed 5 bases, J shed 3 bases, and the junction held 9 bases outside the gene matches. Germline assignment: CDR1 SGHVS and CDR2 FQNEAQ. CDR3 DNA sequence: TGTGCCAGCAGCCGTCGACTAGCGGGCCCGGAAGAGACCCAGTACTTC. Translating gives CASSRRLAGPEETQYF.

The chain links TRBV4-3 to TRBJ1-2; D gene uncertain. Germline CDR1 is LGHNA and CDR2 is YSLEER. Trimming removed 4 bases from V and 2 bases from J, with 8 bases in between. The CDR3 has 13 amino acids. CDR3 protein: CASSPTSNYGYTF. The CDR3 DNA follows: TGCGCCAGCAGCCCTACATCGAACTATGGCTACACCTTC.

The CDR3 sequence: CASSQVGGTTYEQYF. DNA for the CDR3: TGTGCCAGCAGCCAAGTAGGGGGCACCACCTACGAGCAGTACTTC. The chain joins TRBV14 to TRBJ2-7; 7 nucleotides agree with TRBD1. The CDR3 is made up of 15 amino acids. Germline lookup yields CDR1 SGHDN and CDR2 FVKESK. The V gene end was trimmed by 1 base and the J gene end by 2 bases; junction bases not matched to a gene: 5.

With regard to this clone: Additional DNA sequences in this sample encode the identical CDR3. The chain recombines TRBV2 with TRBJ2-1; TRBD2 matches 7 bases. Germline-derived CDR1 and CDR2 are SNHLY and FYNNEI. This CDR3 spans 13 amino acids. Trimming cost V 4 bases and J 5 bases; bases outside gene matches: 2. CDR3 in amino acids: CASSGTSDNEQFF. The CDR3 nucleotides are TGTGCCAGCAGTGGGACTAGTGACAATGAGCAGTTCTTC. Together with reference TRBV2 and TRBJ2-1, the CDR3 gives the full variable domain: EPEVTQTPSHQVTQMGQEVILRCVPISNHLYFYWYRQILGQKVEFLVSFYNNEISEKSEIFDDQFSVERPDGSNFTLKIRSTKLEDSAMYFCASSGTSDNEQFFGPGTRLTVL.